Following are 8 T cell receptor beta chains from one sample sequenced in a study of breast tumors, draining lymph nodes, adjacent tissues. Samples came from axillary lymph nodes draining the breast cancer. TCRdb reanalysed the multiplex PCR reads using MiXCR and keeps one entry per CDR3 protein. The top ten hold 1% to 1.5% of the sample, which has some 100,000 distinct CDR3 sequences, 20% to 25% seen once. Sequenced sample: axillary lymph node tissue. These TCRs come from a female donor with breast cancer. Some clones in this sample may be carry-over from other donors' samples.

In its sample, this clonotype was seen many times. The V gene is TRBV13, the J gene TRBJ2-3, with a weak D call TRBD1 (7 bases). The CDR3 extends over 14 amino acids. CDR1 is PRHDT, CDR2 FYEKMQ, per germline (reference sequence). Trimming took off 4 bases at V and 6 bases at J, with 14 bases between the two ends. Written as DNA, the CDR3 is TGTGCCAGCAGCTCGGGACAGCGGGCGGATACGCAGTATTTT. Translation: CASSSGQRADTQYF.

This clonotype came up many times. CDR3 loop: CASSFSWEQGFFYEQYF. CDR3 nucleotides: TGTGCCAGCAGCTTTTCATGGGAACAGGGGTTTTTCTACGAGCAGTACTTC. The V call is TRBV5-6, the J call TRBJ2-7, with TRBD1 matching 7 bases. This CDR3 contains 17 residues. J lost 3 bases, V lost 2 bases, and 14 bases had no gene match. Per germline, CDR1 SGHDT and CDR2 YYEEEE.

The rearrangement uses TRBV29-1 and TRBJ1-1, with 9 positions matching TRBD1. The V gene's germline CDR1 is SQVTM and CDR2 ANQGSEA. V lost 5 bases and J lost 10; bases outside the gene matches: 5. The CDR3 consists of 11 residues. CDR3: CSVYEQGAAFF. DNA of the CDR3: TGCAGCGTTTACGAACAGGGGGCAGCTTTCTTT.

This clonotype was counted a few times. CDR3 sequence (DNA): TGTGCCAGCAGTGATTGGGGGGCCTCCCGGACTTCACCCCTCCACTTT. It translates to CASSDWGASRTSPLHF. V usage is TRBV25-1 and J usage is TRBJ1-6, with TRBD1 as a possible D gene (6 bases). The CDR3 covers 16 residues. Trimming shortened V by 3 bases and J by 9 bases, and 18 bases separated the two germline ends. CDR1 and CDR2 from the germline V gene are MGHDK and SYGVNS. Variable domain in full (rest from reference TRBV25-1 and TRBJ1-6): EADIYQTPRYLVIGTGKKITLECSQTMGHDKMYWYQQDPGMELHLIHYSYGVNSTEKGDLSSESTVSRIRTEHFPLTLESARPSHTSQYLCASSDWGASRTSPLHFGNGTRLTVT.

This clonotype was seen many times. The chain links TRBV25-1 to TRBJ1-6, with a possible D match to TRBD1 (6 bases). CDR1 is MGHDK and CDR2 is SYGVNS in the germline V gene. V was trimmed by 1 base and J by 7 bases, leaving 11 bases between them. CDR3 length: 15 amino acids. The CDR3 nucleotides are TGTGCCAGCAGTGAATGGGGTGGGGGCAATTCACCCCTCCACTTT. It codes for CASSEWGGGNSPLHF.

Ten or more counts support this clonotype. The CDR3 coding sequence is TGCAGTGCTAGAGATGGAGCAACAGGGGGCATTTATAATTCACCCCTCCACTTT. It translates to CSARDGATGGIYNSPLHF. This rearrangement joins TRBV20-1 to TRBJ1-6; 9 bases line up with TRBD1. Losses at the gene ends were 0 bases for V and 4 bases for J; bases not matched to a gene: 10. CDR3 size: 18 residues. Germline lookup yields CDR1 DFQATT and CDR2 SNEGSKA (reference sequence).

On this clonotype: A clone one base away is much larger, so this may be a read error. The rearrangement links TRBV30 to TRBJ2-3, with 9 bases aligning to TRBD2. From germline, CDR1 is GTSNPN and CDR2 SVGIG (reference sequence). The CDR3 runs 15 residues. Losses at the gene ends were 3 bases for V and 4 bases for J; bases not matched to a gene: 8. CDR3 in DNA: TGTGCCTGGAGCGCCACTAGCGGGCGCTCAGATACGCAGTATTTT. Its translation: CAWSATSGRSDTQYF.

This clonotype was recorded many times. This chain joins TRBV12-3 or TRBV12-4 and TRBJ1-2, with TRBD1 identical over 7 bases. The CDR3 consists of 14 residues. Trimming cost V 5 bases and J 2 bases; bases outside gene matches: 5. CDR3: CASSGPGQNYGYTF. The CDR3 DNA follows: TGTGCCAGCAGTGGACCGGGACAGAACTATGGCTACACCTTC.